Shown below are 29 T cell receptor beta chains from a single sample sequenced in a study of human T cells and chemical hapten exposure. Time point meaning: patch test 1, 2 weeks after DPC sensitization. The treatment denotes: therapeutic diphenylcyclopropenone sensitization with weekly scalp DPC. TCRdb itself ran the RACE reads through MiXCR, one entry per CDR3 protein. Of 340,000 or so distinct CDR3 sequences in the sample, around 7% are singletons; the top ten hold roughly 7.9%. Source: whole blood, taken in connection with sensitization to the hapten diphenylcyclopropenone (DPC). The receptors here all came from a woman aged 18-35 years with alopecia areata. Some clones in this sample may be carry-over from other donors' samples.

This chain connects TRBV3-1 to TRBJ2-2; D is perhaps TRBD1 (5 bases). The length of the CDR3 is 15 residues. Germline loops: CDR1 LGHDT, CDR2 YNNKEL (reference sequence). The V gene lost 6 bases and the J gene lost 4 bases, with 15 bases spanning the gap. The chain's CDR3 is CASSRQRSGTGELFF. The CDR3 nucleotides are TGTGCCAGCAGTCGACAGCGTTCGGGCACCGGGGAGCTGTTTTTT.

In its sample, this clonotype was seen a few times. V and J are TRBV5-8 and TRBJ2-3; 7 nucleotides line up with TRBD2. Germline values: CDR1 SGHTS, CDR2 YDEGEE. The CDR3 is 16 amino acids. The junction had 4 bases not matched to a gene; V was cut back by 0 bases and J by 0 bases. Here the CDR3 reads CASSLVTSASTDTQYF. DNA for the CDR3: TGTGCCAGCAGCTTGGTAACTAGCGCAAGCACAGATACGCAGTATTTT.

This clonotype has more than one count but fewer than ten. The rearrangement uses TRBV4-1 and TRBJ2-6; D is possibly TRBD1 or TRBD2 (6 bases each). With 4 bases removed from V and 3 bases from J, the gap between germline ends came to 19 bases. The germline gives CDR1 MGHRA, CDR2 YSYEKL. This CDR3 has 18 residues. The CDR3 DNA reads as TGCGCCAGCAGCCGTGGGAGGACAGAAGGGAATGGGGCCAACGTCCTGACTTTC. This codes for CASSRGRTEGNGANVLTF.

The rearrangement joins TRBV12-3 or TRBV12-4 to TRBJ2-2; 12 nucleotides align to TRBD2. The CDR3 length is 14 residues. V trimming: 8 bases; J trimming: 9 bases; junction bases outside the gene matches: 7. CDR3: CASSTSGGLRELFF. Here the CDR3 DNA reads TGTGCCAGCTCGACTAGCGGGGGTCTTCGGGAGCTGTTTTTT.

The chain combines TRBV27 with TRBJ1-2, with D possibly being TRBD1 (5 bases). CDR3 length: 14 residues. The V end lost 0 bases, the J end lost 7 bases, and 12 bases lay between the germline ends. Germline assignment: CDR1 MNHEY and CDR2 SMNVEV (reference sequence). The CDR3, as DNA: TGTGCCAGCAGTTTATCAGGGGCACGTAGTGGCTACACCTTC. Translating gives CASSLSGARSGYTF.

The chain carries TRBV6-5 and TRBJ2-1; weak D call: TRBD2 (7 bases). Between the trimmed V and J ends, which lost 6 bases and 6 bases, there was a span of 21 bases. This CDR3 contains 16 residues. Germline CDR1 MNHEY, CDR2 SVGAGI. The DNA of the CDR3 is TGTGCCAGCAGGCACCTTTGGGGGGGGCCTACCAATGAGCAGTTCTTC. This translates into CASRHLWGGPTNEQFF.

This clonotype was seen repeatedly, ten times or more. This rearrangement joins TRBV7-2 to TRBJ2-6; the D gene is possibly TRBD1 (6 bases). CDR3 length equals 18 residues. CDR1 and CDR2 from the germline V gene are SGHTA and FQGNSA. Trimming took off 5 bases at V and 1 base at J, with 18 bases between the two ends. The DNA for the CDR3 is TGTGCCAGCAGCCCGAACAGGGTAAAGGGTTCTGGGGCCAACGTCCTGACTTTC. It encodes CASSPNRVKGSGANVLTF.

This clonotype was seen many times. The chain carries TRBV6-5 and TRBJ2-5; tentatively, D is TRBD1 (6 bases). Trimming shortened V by 0 bases and J by 2 bases, and 10 bases separated the two germline ends. The CDR3 is 15 residues long. Per germline, CDR1 MNHEY and CDR2 SVGAGI. DNA for the CDR3: TGTGCCAGCAGTTACTCCGGACAGATACAAGAGACCCAGTACTTC. This encodes CASSYSGQIQETQYF.

The chain employs TRBV9 and TRBJ1-3, with a possible D match to TRBD1 (5 bases). Trimming shortened V by 4 bases and J by 2 bases, and 13 bases separated the two germline ends. The CDR3 spans 15 residues. CDR1 is SGDLS and CDR2 is YYNGEE in the germline V gene. This chain's CDR3 is CASSTPGLTGNTIYF. CDR3 bases: TGTGCCAGCAGCACACCAGGGTTAACTGGAAACACCATATATTTT.

This clonotype came up many times. The rearrangement links TRBV3-1 to TRBJ2-2; TRBD2 matches at 8 bases. This CDR3 comprises 16 residues. Germline values: CDR1 LGHDT, CDR2 YNNKEL (reference sequence). V lost 4 bases and J lost 0; bases outside the gene matches: 4. The CDR3 nucleotides read TGTGCCAGCAGCCCGGAGCGGGGGCCGAACACCGGGGAGCTGTTTTTT. It is translated as CASSPERGPNTGELFF.

Many counts were recorded for this clonotype. V usage is TRBV28 and J usage is TRBJ2-5; 8 bases are a match to TRBD2. The germline CDR1 and CDR2 sequences are MDHEN and SYDVKM. The CDR3 extends over 15 amino acids. Trimming removed 8 bases from V and 2 bases from J; junction bases left unmatched: 10. The CDR3 reads CASGSEGGGQETQYF. In DNA form, the CDR3 reads TGTGCCAGCGGTTCCGAGGGCGGGGGGCAAGAGACCCAGTACTTC.

CDR3 DNA sequence: TGTGCCAGCAGCCGACCGGGACTCCGGCGACAAGATACGCAGTATTTT. This codes for CASSRPGLRRQDTQYF. The rearrangement uses TRBV7-2 and TRBJ2-3; perhaps TRBD2 as D (6 bases). The CDR3 is made up of 16 amino acids. Germline CDR1 SGHTA, CDR2 FQGNSA. The V gene lost 5 bases and the J gene lost 5 bases, with 20 bases spanning the gap.

This clonotype was picked up many times. This sequence joins TRBV7-2 and TRBJ2-5, with D tentatively TRBD1 (5 bases). Germline V gene lookup returns CDR1 SGHTA and CDR2 FQGNSA. The length of the CDR3 is 14 residues. V lost 3 bases to trimming and J lost 1 base, with 9 bases between them. CDR3 residues: CASSLNRIQETQYF. The CDR3 DNA follows: TGTGCCAGCAGCTTGAACAGGATCCAAGAGACCCAGTACTTC.

V and J are TRBV27 and TRBJ2-5; 10 bases map to TRBD2. The germline gives CDR1 MNHEY, CDR2 SMNVEV (reference sequence). CDR3 length equals 15 residues. The J segment lost 1 base and the V segment lost 5 bases, leaving 4 bases of the junction unmatched. The CDR3: CASSAGLAIQETQYF. The DNA for the CDR3 is TGTGCCAGCAGTGCGGGACTAGCGATCCAAGAGACCCAGTACTTC.

This clonotype was picked up many times. The chain has TRBV12-3 or TRBV12-4 and TRBJ2-5; no clear D. The CDR3 loop spans 15 amino acids. Trimming cost V 6 bases and J 6 bases, with 20 bases left between them. In DNA form, the CDR3 reads TGTGCCAGCAGCGGTCCCACACCGGGCTGGAAGACCCAGTACTTC. This sequence encodes CASSGPTPGWKTQYF.

CDR3 in DNA: TGTGCCAGCAGGAATAGCGGGGGGGCCGGCAATGAGCAGTTCTTC. Translating gives CASRNSGGAGNEQFF. J is TRBJ2-1 and V is TRBV6-2 or TRBV6-3; 11 nucleotides align to TRBD2. Germline V CDR1 and CDR2: MNHEY, SVGEGT. The V gene end was trimmed by 6 bases and the J gene end by 6 bases; junction bases not matched to a gene: 7. The CDR3 sequence is 15 residues long.

This rearrangement joins TRBV6-6 to TRBJ1-6; TRBD1 is a possible D gene (5 bases). CDR3 length equals 14 residues. Trimming removed 2 bases from V and 4 bases from J, with 6 bases in between. The germline V gene has CDR1 MNHNY and CDR2 SVGAGI (reference sequence). The CDR3 reads CASSYRGYNSPLHF. As DNA, the CDR3 is TGTGCCAGCAGTTACAGGGGTTATAATTCACCCCTCCACTTT.

There are many counts of this clonotype. The chain's CDR3 is CASSELGLETQYF. The CDR3 DNA follows: TGTGCCAGCAGTGAGTTAGGGTTGGAGACCCAGTACTTC. This chain joins TRBV25-1 and TRBJ2-5, with unresolved D. The V gene lost 3 bases and the J gene lost 5 bases, with 10 bases spanning the gap. The CDR3 is 13 amino acids. The germline V gene encodes CDR1 MGHDK and CDR2 SYGVNS.

This clonotype turned up a few times. The rearrangement uses TRBV7-2 and TRBJ1-5; D is perhaps TRBD1 (6 bases). The V and J ends lost 3 bases and 1 base respectively, with 13 bases between them. This CDR3 is built from 16 residues. Germline V gene data show CDR1 as SGHTA and CDR2 as FQGNSA. The CDR3 bases are TGTGCCAGCAGCTTTAATTCGGGGGGCAGCAATCAGCCCCAGCATTTT. This translates into CASSFNSGGSNQPQHF.

This clonotype was observed a few times. The chain couples TRBV3-1 to TRBJ2-1; 8 bases match TRBD2. The trim removed 5 bases at V and 7 bases at J, leaving 13 bases unmatched. This CDR3 region has 16 residues. Looked up from germline, CDR1 is LGHDT and CDR2 is YNNKEL (reference sequence). CDR3 coding DNA: TGTGCCAGCAGCTGGGGCCACGGGGGGGCCGCGAATGAGCAGTTCTTC. This gives the protein CASSWGHGGAANEQFF.

The chain recombines TRBV20-1 with TRBJ2-4; TRBD1 aligns across 8 bases. V lost 3 bases, J lost 7 bases, and 5 bases stayed unmatched. This CDR3 has 13 amino acids. Germline CDR1 reads DFQATT; CDR2 reads SNEGSKA (reference sequence). Here the CDR3 DNA reads TGCAGTGCTAGCAGGGGGCAGGGGAACATTCAGTACTTC. This sequence encodes CSASRGQGNIQYF.

The chain recombines TRBV19 with TRBJ1-5, with D possibly matching TRBD1 (5 bases). Germline V gene sequence: CDR1 LNHDA, CDR2 SQIVND (reference sequence). The CDR3 spans 18 residues. Trimming removed 4 bases from V and 2 bases from J, with 21 bases in between. The CDR3 here is CASSRASGVGDGNQPQHF. The CDR3 nucleotides read TGTGCCAGTAGTAGAGCATCGGGGGTCGGGGATGGCAATCAGCCCCAGCATTTT.

This clonotype has more than one count but fewer than ten. J is TRBJ1-4 and V is TRBV18, with D hard to call. The germline V gene has CDR1 KGHSH and CDR2 LQKENI. Between the trimmed V and J ends, which lost 3 bases and 0 bases, there was a span of 8 bases. CDR3 length equals 15 residues. CDR3 in DNA: TGTGCCAGCTCACCCACAACCGCAACTAATGAAAAACTGTTTTTT. Translating gives CASSPTTATNEKLFF.

This clonotype was counted ten times or more. The V call is TRBV28, the J call TRBJ1-5; unclear D gene. The V and J ends lost 4 bases and 0 bases respectively, with 13 bases between them. The CDR3 consists of 16 residues. Germline values: CDR1 MDHEN, CDR2 SYDVKM. The CDR3 nucleotides read TGTGCCAGCAGTTCGGCCAGGTGGAATAGCAATCAGCCCCAGCATTTT. It encodes CASSSARWNSNQPQHF.

The V and J genes are TRBV6-5 and TRBJ1-2, with D perhaps TRBD1 (5 bases). CDR3 length: 14 amino acids. Germline CDR1 MNHEY, CDR2 SVGAGI. The V end lost 6 bases, the J end lost 4 bases, and 15 bases lay between the germline ends. The CDR3 protein is CASSRDDPTYGYTF. The CDR3 coding sequence is TGTGCCAGCAGCCGGGACGACCCCACCTATGGCTACACCTTC.

This clonotype has ten or more counts. The chain carries TRBV6-5 and TRBJ1-1; TRBD1 matches at 8 bases. CDR1 and CDR2 (germline): MNHEY, SVGAGI. V shed 2 bases and J 4 bases; nucleotides not matched to a gene: 6. There are 15 residues in the CDR3. The CDR3 sequence is CASSYNSGTGTEAFF. CDR3 DNA: TGTGCCAGCAGTTACAACTCCGGGACAGGCACTGAAGCTTTCTTT.

The chain is built from TRBV13 and TRBJ2-5; TRBD2 agrees at 7 bases. V lost 5 bases and J lost 7; bases outside the gene matches: 25. The CDR3 length is 19 residues. From germline, CDR1 is PRHDT and CDR2 FYEKMQ (reference sequence). This CDR3 is CASSPAWGGGPSRWLTQYF. The CDR3 nucleotides read TGTGCCAGCAGCCCCGCCTGGGGCGGGGGTCCGAGTAGGTGGTTGACCCAGTACTTC. The full variable domain, rest sourced from reference TRBV13 and TRBJ2-5, is AAGVIQSPRHLIKEKRETATLKCYPIPRHDTVYWYQQGPGQDPQFLISFYEKMQSDKGSIPDRFSAQQFSDYHSELNMSSLELGDSALYFCASSPAWGGGPSRWLTQYFGPGTRLLVL.

This clonotype came up once. The chain couples TRBV6-5 to TRBJ2-3, with TRBD2 identical over 9 bases. The germline V gene has CDR1 MNHEY and CDR2 SVGAGI. V trimming: 1 base; J trimming: 2 bases; junction bases outside the gene matches: 7. The length of the CDR3 is 17 residues. CDR3 loop: CASSYWSSGVNTDTQYF. CDR3 in DNA: TGTGCCAGCAGTTACTGGTCTAGCGGGGTAAACACAGATACGCAGTATTTT.

This clonotype has at least ten counts. The chain recombines TRBV5-1 with TRBJ2-6; D is perhaps TRBD1 (6 bases). This CDR3 is built from 18 residues. The V and J ends lost 6 bases and 0 bases respectively, with 19 bases between them. Germline CDR1 SGHRS, CDR2 YFSETQ. CDR3 region: CASTPYRDLSSGANVLTF. CDR3 coding DNA: TGCGCCAGCACCCCCTACAGGGACCTATCCTCTGGGGCCAACGTCCTGACTTTC.